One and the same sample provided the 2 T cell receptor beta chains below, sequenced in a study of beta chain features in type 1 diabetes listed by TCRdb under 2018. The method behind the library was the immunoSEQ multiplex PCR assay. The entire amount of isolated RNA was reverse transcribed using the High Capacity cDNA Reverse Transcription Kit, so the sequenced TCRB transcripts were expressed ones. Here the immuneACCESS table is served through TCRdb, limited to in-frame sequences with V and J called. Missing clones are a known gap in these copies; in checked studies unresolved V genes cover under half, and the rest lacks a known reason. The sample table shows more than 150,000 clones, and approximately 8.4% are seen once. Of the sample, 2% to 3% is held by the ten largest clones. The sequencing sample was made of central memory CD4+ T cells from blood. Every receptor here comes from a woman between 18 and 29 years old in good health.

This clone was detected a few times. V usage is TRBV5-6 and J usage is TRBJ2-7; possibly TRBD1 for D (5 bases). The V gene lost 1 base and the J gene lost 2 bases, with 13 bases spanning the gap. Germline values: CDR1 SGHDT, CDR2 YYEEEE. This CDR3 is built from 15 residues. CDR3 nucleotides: TGTGCCAGCAGCTTGAGGGCCAGGGCGGCCTACGAGCAGTACTTC. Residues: CASSLRARAAYEQYF.

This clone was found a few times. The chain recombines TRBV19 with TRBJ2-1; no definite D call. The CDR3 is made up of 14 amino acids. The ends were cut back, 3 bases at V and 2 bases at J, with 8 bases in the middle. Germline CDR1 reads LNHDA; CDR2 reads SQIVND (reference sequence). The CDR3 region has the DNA TGTGCCAGTAGTATCTCCCTTCCCTACAATGAGCAGTTCTTC. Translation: CASSISLPYNEQFF.